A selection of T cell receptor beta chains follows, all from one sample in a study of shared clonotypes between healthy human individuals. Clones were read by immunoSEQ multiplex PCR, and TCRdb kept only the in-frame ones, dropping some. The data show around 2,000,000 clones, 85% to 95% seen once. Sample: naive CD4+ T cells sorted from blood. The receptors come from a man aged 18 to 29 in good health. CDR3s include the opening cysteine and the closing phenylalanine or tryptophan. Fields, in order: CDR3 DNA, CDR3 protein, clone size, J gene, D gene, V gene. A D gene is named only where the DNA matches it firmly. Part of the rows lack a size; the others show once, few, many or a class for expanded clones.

DNA: TGTGCCAGCAGGTCCTGGGGTAGCGGGGCCCACGAGCAGTACTTC
CDR3: CASRSWGSGAHEQYF
size: once
J: TRBJ2-7
D: TRBD2
V: TRBV27

DNA: TGCGCCAGCAGCCCGTACAGGGCTTCCTACGAGCAGTACTTC
CDR3: CASSPYRASYEQYF
size: once
J: TRBJ2-7
D: -
V: TRBV5-1

DNA: TGTGCCAGCAGTGTCGACTCCTACGAGCAGTACTTC
CDR3: CASSVDSYEQYF
size: -
J: TRBJ2-7
D: -
V: TRBV2

DNA: TGTGCCAGCAGTTTATACGTAAGGGAGACCCAGTACTTC
CDR3: CASSLYVRETQYF
size: -
J: TRBJ2-5
D: -
V: TRBV27

DNA: TGCGCCAGCAGCGAGGACAGGGGCGTTAACACTGAAGCTTTCTTT
CDR3: CASSEDRGVNTEAFF
size: -
J: TRBJ1-1
D: TRBD1
V: TRBV5-1

DNA: TGTGCCAGCTCACCGGGGCTTTCCTACGAGCAGTACTTC
CDR3: CASSPGLSYEQYF
size: -
J: TRBJ2-7
D: -
V: TRBV18

DNA: TGCGCCAGCAGCTTAGACTCTAGCGGGATAGGGGATACGCAGTATTTT
CDR3: CASSLDSSGIGDTQYF
size: -
J: TRBJ2-3
D: TRBD2
V: TRBV5-1

DNA: TGTGCCAGCAGCAAGGGACCATTAAGGGAGCTGTTTTTT
CDR3: CASSKGPLRELFF
size: -
J: TRBJ2-2
D: -
V: TRBV7-3

DNA: TGCGCCAGCAGCCAAGAGGCGGAGACCCAAGAGACCCAGTACTTC
CDR3: CASSQEAETQETQYF
size: -
J: TRBJ2-5
D: -
V: TRBV4-1

DNA: TGTGCCACGCGAACTCACGGGGGTGATTCACCCCTCCACTTT
CDR3: CATRTHGGDSPLHF
size: -
J: TRBJ1-6
D: -
V: TRBV6-5

DNA: TGTGCCAGCAGTTACCCGGGTTGTGCCTACGAGCAGTACTTC
CDR3: CASSYPGCAYEQYF
size: -
J: TRBJ2-7
D: -
V: TRBV6-5

DNA: TGTGCCAGCTCACCTGAAGGGGAGACCCAGTACTTC
CDR3: CASSPEGETQYF
size: -
J: TRBJ2-5
D: -
V: TRBV18

DNA: TGCGCCAGCAGCTCGGGGACAGCGAAAAACATTCAGTACTTC
CDR3: CASSSGTAKNIQYF
size: -
J: TRBJ2-4
D: TRBD1
V: TRBV5-1

DNA: TGCGCCAGCAGCCAAGATAGCGGGAGCTTCTACAATGAGCAGTTCTTC
CDR3: CASSQDSGSFYNEQFF
size: -
J: TRBJ2-1
D: TRBD2
V: TRBV4-1

DNA: TGTGCCAGCAGTGTGGGGGACAGGGGAAACGGCGAGACCCAGTACTTC
CDR3: CASSVGDRGNGETQYF
size: -
J: TRBJ2-5
D: TRBD1
V: TRBV25-1

DNA: TGTGCCATCAGTGAGCAAGGGACTGAGCAGTTCTTC
CDR3: CAISEQGTEQFF
size: -
J: TRBJ2-1
D: -
V: TRBV10-3

DNA: TGTGCCAGCAGGTTAGCGGCAGCCAAAAACATTCAGTACTTC
CDR3: CASRLAAAKNIQYF
size: -
J: TRBJ2-4
D: -
V: TRBV7-3

DNA: TGCGCCAGCAGCCAAGATGTAGGAGGGGTGCTTGTCTATGGCTACACCTTC
CDR3: CASSQDVGGVLVYGYTF
size: -
J: TRBJ1-2
D: -
V: TRBV4-1

DNA: TGTGCCAGCAGAACTGCTAGCGGGTCCACCGGGGAGCTGTTTTTT
CDR3: CASRTASGSTGELFF
size: -
J: TRBJ2-2
D: TRBD2
V: TRBV2

DNA: TGTGCCAGCATATTGTGGCTAGCGGGAGTCAATGAGCAGTTCTTC
CDR3: CASILWLAGVNEQFF
size: -
J: TRBJ2-1
D: TRBD2
V: TRBV5-6

DNA: TGTGCCAGCAGCAAAGACGGACAGTGGCCAGAGACCCAGTACTTC
CDR3: CASSKDGQWPETQYF
size: -
J: TRBJ2-5
D: -
V: TRBV11-2

DNA: TGCGCCAGCAGCCCGCCGCAAACTCCGGGACGCCTTAGAGGCAATCAGCCCCAGCATTTT
CDR3: CASSPPQTPGRLRGNQPQHF
size: -
J: TRBJ1-5
D: -
V: TRBV4-1

DNA: TGTGCCAGCAGCTTTTCCCCCGAGGCGGTCTACGAGCAGTACTTC
CDR3: CASSFSPEAVYEQYF
size: -
J: TRBJ2-7
D: -
V: TRBV11-2

DNA: TGTGCCAGCAGCGTACCGGGACAGACCTATGGCTACACCTTC
CDR3: CASSVPGQTYGYTF
size: -
J: TRBJ1-2
D: TRBD1
V: TRBV11-2

DNA: TGTGCCAGCAGCTTAGCGGGAGGACCCTACGAGCAGTACTTC
CDR3: CASSLAGGPYEQYF
size: -
J: TRBJ2-7
D: TRBD2
V: TRBV11-3

DNA: TGTGCCAGCAGAAGAGAACAGGGGACTCAGCCCCAGCATTTT
CDR3: CASRREQGTQPQHF
size: -
J: TRBJ1-5
D: TRBD1
V: TRBV28

DNA: TGTGCCAGCAGTTACTCACAGGGGAACACTGAAGCTTTCTTT
CDR3: CASSYSQGNTEAFF
size: -
J: TRBJ1-1
D: -
V: TRBV6-5

DNA: TGTGCCAGCAGCTTGGGACAGGGTCTATACGAGCAGTACTTC
CDR3: CASSLGQGLYEQYF
size: -
J: TRBJ2-7
D: TRBD1
V: TRBV5-4

DNA: TGTGCCTGGGGGGCCTTGCCAGGGTCCTACAATGAGCAGTTCTTC
CDR3: CAWGALPGSYNEQFF
size: -
J: TRBJ2-1
D: -
V: TRBV30

DNA: TGTGCCAGCTCACCACCGGCAGGAGATACGCAGTATTTT
CDR3: CASSPPAGDTQYF
size: -
J: TRBJ2-3
D: -
V: TRBV18

DNA: TGTGCCAGCAGCCCACTGACAGGGCCCTACGAGCAGTACTTC
CDR3: CASSPLTGPYEQYF
size: -
J: TRBJ2-7
D: TRBD1
V: TRBV7-8

DNA: TGTGCCAGCAGCCCGTCAAACGTCTATGGCTACACCTTC
CDR3: CASSPSNVYGYTF
size: -
J: TRBJ1-2
D: -
V: TRBV11-2

DNA: TGTGCCATCAGTGAGTCGACGGGGCCAGGGGGAGTCGGCGAGCAGTACTTC
CDR3: CAISESTGPGGVGEQYF
size: -
J: TRBJ2-7
D: TRBD1
V: TRBV10-3

DNA: TGCGCCAGCAGCTTGGAACAGGCGTATAATTCACCCCTCCACTTT
CDR3: CASSLEQAYNSPLHF
size: once
J: TRBJ1-6
D: -
V: TRBV5-1

DNA: TGTGCCAGCAGCGTAGCGTTGGGAAACACAGATACGCAGTATTTT
CDR3: CASSVALGNTDTQYF
size: -
J: TRBJ2-3
D: -
V: TRBV9

DNA: TGTGCCAGCAGTTTAGGACTAGGCCTGGGCTCCTACGAGCAGTACTTC
CDR3: CASSLGLGLGSYEQYF
size: -
J: TRBJ2-7
D: TRBD2
V: TRBV27

DNA: TGTGCCAGCAGTGCCCCCGGACTAGGGACAGATACGCAGTATTTT
CDR3: CASSAPGLGTDTQYF
size: -
J: TRBJ2-3
D: TRBD2
V: TRBV28

DNA: TGTGCCACCCATGAACAGGGTAGGAATCAGCCCCAGCATTTT
CDR3: CATHEQGRNQPQHF
size: -
J: TRBJ1-5
D: -
V: TRBV5-4

DNA: TGTGCCAGCAGTTACTCGGGCACCTCGGCCCAGTACTTC
CDR3: CASSYSGTSAQYF
size: -
J: TRBJ2-5
D: -
V: TRBV6-6

DNA: TGTGCCAGCAGCCCGGGGGACACCTCCTACGAGCAGTACTTC
CDR3: CASSPGDTSYEQYF
size: -
J: TRBJ2-7
D: -
V: TRBV5-6